Below are 6 T cell receptor beta chains sequenced from a single sample in a study of control samples from healthy donors and cancer patients. TCRdb's table, derived via immunoSEQ multiplex PCR, lists solely in-frame clones and lacks some. The data contain about 180,000 clones, around 90% of them singletons. The sequenced sample consisted of blood. The receptor set was obtained from a woman in her fifties or sixties in good health.

V usage is TRBV28 and J usage is TRBJ2-5; D not resolved. This CDR3 has 12 residues. Trimming stripped 8 bases from V and 7 bases from J, with 14 bases between. CDR1 and CDR2 from the germline V gene are MDHEN and SYDVKM. The CDR3 region has the DNA TGTGCCAGCGTACAAAGAGTCGGGACCCAGTACTTC. Protein product: CASVQRVGTQYF.

The chain recombines TRBV9 with TRBJ2-7; no clear D gene. Germline CDR1 reads SGDLS; CDR2 reads YYNGEE. Trimming shortened V by 2 bases and J by 2 bases, and 17 bases separated the two germline ends. The CDR3 totals 16 residues. The CDR3: CASSVSGRSQAYEQYF. DNA of the CDR3: TGTGCCAGCAGCGTTTCAGGTAGGTCTCAGGCCTACGAGCAGTACTTC.

The chain carries TRBV19 and TRBJ1-2; maybe TRBD1 (5 bases). V lost 7 bases to trimming and J lost 8 bases, with 11 bases between them. Germline CDR1 and CDR2: LNHDA and SQIVND (reference sequence). This CDR3 has 11 amino acids. The CDR3 DNA is TGTGCCAGTACCGCCGGGGCGGGCTACACCTTC. It yields the protein CASTAGAGYTF.

J is TRBJ2-5 and V is TRBV7-9; D is undetermined. Germline values: CDR1 SEHNR, CDR2 FQNEAQ (reference sequence). Trimming took 8 bases from V and 5 from J, leaving 18 bases between them. The CDR3 sequence is 14 residues long. The CDR3 loop is CASAPMRGRETQYF. In nucleotides, the CDR3 is TGTGCCAGCGCCCCCATGAGAGGCAGGGAGACCCAGTACTTC.

The chain is built from TRBV15 and TRBJ2-4; 7 nucleotides align to TRBD2. The CDR3 is 16 residues long. Germline CDR1 reads LNHNV; CDR2 reads YYDKDF (reference sequence). The V segment lost 3 bases and the J segment 5 bases; nucleotides outside the gene matches: 10. The CDR3: CATSRGSGEAQNIQYF. For the CDR3, the DNA is TGTGCCACCAGCAGGGGGAGCGGGGAGGCCCAAAACATTCAGTACTTC.

J is TRBJ2-7 and V is TRBV6-6, with D unresolved. Germline-derived CDR1 and CDR2 are MNHNY and SVGAGI (reference sequence). The CDR3 extends over 10 amino acids. Trimming stripped 5 bases from V and 3 bases from J, with 2 bases between. The CDR3 DNA follows: TGTGCCAGCAGTGGCTACGAGCAGTACTTC. This sequence encodes CASSGYEQYF.